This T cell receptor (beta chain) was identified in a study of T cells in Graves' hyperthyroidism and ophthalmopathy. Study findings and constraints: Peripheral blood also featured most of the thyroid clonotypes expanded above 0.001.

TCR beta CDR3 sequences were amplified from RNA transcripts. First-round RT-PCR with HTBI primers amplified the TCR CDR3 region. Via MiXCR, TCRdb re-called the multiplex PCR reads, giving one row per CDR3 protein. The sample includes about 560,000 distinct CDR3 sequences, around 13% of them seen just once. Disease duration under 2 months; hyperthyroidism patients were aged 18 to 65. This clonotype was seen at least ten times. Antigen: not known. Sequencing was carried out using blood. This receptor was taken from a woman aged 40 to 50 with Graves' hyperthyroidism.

The CDR3 region is CASSRNQGEQYF. The DNA of the CDR3 is TGTGCCAGCAGTCGAAACCAGGGAGAGCAGTACTTC. V and J are TRBV12-3 or TRBV12-4 and TRBJ2-7; D perhaps matches TRBD1 (5 bases). The CDR3 totals 12 residues. The V end lost 5 bases, the J end lost 7 bases, and 12 bases lay between the germline ends.